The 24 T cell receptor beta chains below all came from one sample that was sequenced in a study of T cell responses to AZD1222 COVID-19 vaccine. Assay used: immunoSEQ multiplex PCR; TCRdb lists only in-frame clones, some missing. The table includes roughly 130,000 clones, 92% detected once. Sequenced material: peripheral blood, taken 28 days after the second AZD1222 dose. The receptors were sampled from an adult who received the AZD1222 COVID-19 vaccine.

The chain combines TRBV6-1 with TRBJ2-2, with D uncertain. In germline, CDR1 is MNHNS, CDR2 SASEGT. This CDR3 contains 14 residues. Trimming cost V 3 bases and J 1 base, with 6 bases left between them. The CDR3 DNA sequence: TGTGCCAGCAGTGATACGGGGAACACCGGGGAGCTGTTTTTT. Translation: CASSDTGNTGELFF.

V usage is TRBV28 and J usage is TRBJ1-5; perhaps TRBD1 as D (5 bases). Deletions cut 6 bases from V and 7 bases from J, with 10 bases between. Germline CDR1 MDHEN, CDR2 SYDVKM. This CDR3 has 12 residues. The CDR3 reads CASSVGTQPQHF. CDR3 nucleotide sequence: TGTGCCAGCAGCGTGGGGACGCAGCCCCAGCATTTT.

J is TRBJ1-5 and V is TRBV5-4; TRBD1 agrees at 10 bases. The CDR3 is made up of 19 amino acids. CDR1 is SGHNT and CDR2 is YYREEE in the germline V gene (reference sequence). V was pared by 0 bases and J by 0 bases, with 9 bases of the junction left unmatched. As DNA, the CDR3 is TGTGCCAGCAGCTTGGGGAGACAGGGGGCTCCATATAGCAATCAGCCCCAGCATTTT. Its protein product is CASSLGRQGAPYSNQPQHF.

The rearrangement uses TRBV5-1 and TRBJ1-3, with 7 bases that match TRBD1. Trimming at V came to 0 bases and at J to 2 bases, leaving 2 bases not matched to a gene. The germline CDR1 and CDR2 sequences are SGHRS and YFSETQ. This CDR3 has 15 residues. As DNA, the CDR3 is TGCGCCAGCAGCTTGGAAGGGACAGCTGGAAACACCATATATTTT. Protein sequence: CASSLEGTAGNTIYF. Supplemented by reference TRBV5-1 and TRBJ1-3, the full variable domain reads KAGVTQTPRYLIKTRGQQVTLSCSPISGHRSVSWYQQTPGQGLQFLFEYFSETQRNKGNFPGRFSGRQFSNSRSEMNVSTLELGDSALYLCASSLEGTAGNTIYFGEGSWLTVV.

CDR3 protein: CASSVRDRDTYGYTF. The CDR3 bases are TGTGCCAGCAGCGTGCGCGACAGGGACACCTATGGCTACACCTTC. The gene calls are TRBV9 and TRBJ1-2; 7 bases align to TRBD1. This CDR3 spans 15 amino acids. From germline, CDR1 is SGDLS and CDR2 YYNGEE. After removal of 2 bases from V and 4 bases from J, the junction contained 8 bases not matched to a gene.

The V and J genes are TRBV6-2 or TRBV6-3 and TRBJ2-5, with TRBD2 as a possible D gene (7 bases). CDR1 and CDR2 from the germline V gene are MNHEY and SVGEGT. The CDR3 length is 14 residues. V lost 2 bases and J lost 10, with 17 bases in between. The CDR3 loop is CASSYGGGPPDQYF. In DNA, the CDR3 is TGTGCCAGCAGTTACGGGGGGGGCCCACCGGACCAGTACTTC.

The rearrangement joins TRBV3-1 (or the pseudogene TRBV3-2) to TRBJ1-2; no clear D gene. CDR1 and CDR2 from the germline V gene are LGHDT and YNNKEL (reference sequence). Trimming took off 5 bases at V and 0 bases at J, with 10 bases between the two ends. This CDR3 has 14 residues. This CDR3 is CASSLSVANYGYTF. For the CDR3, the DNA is TGTGCCAGCAGCTTATCAGTAGCTAACTATGGCTACACCTTC.

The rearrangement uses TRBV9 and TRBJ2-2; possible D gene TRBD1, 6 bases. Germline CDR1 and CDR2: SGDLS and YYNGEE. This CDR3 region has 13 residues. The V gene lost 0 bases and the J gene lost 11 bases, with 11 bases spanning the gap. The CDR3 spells CASSVERQEELFF. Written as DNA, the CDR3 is TGTGCCAGCAGCGTAGAGCGACAGGAAGAGCTGTTTTTT. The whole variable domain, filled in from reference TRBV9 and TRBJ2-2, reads DSGVTQTPKHLITATGQRVTLRCSPRSGDLSVYWYQQSLDQGLQFLIQYYNGEERAKGNILERFSAQQFPDLHSELNLSSLELGDSALYFCASSVERQEELFFGEGSRLTVL.

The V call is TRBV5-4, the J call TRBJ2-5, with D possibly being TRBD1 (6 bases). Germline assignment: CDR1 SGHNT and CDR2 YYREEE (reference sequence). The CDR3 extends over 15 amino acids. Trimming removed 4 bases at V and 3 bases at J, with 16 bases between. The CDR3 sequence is CASSPRDKREETQYF. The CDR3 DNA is TGTGCCAGCAGCCCCCGGGACAAACGCGAAGAGACCCAGTACTTC.

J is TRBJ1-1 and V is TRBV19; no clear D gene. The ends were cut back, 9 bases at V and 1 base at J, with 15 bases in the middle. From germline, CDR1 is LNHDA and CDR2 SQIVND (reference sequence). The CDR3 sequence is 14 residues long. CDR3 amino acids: CASRRGSSNTEAFF. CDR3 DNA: TGTGCCAGCCGCCGGGGAAGCTCGAACACTGAAGCTTTCTTT.

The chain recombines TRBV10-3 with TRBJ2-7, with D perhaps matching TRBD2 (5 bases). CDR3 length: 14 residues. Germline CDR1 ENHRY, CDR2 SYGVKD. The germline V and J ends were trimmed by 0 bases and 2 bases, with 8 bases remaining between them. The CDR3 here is CAISESTGTYEQYF. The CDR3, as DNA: TGTGCCATCAGTGAGTCGACCGGGACCTACGAGCAGTACTTC.

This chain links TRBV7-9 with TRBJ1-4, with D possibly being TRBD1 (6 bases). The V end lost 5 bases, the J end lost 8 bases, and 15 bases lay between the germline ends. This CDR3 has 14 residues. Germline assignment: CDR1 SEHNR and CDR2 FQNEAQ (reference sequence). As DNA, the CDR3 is TGTGCCAGCAGCGGGGACACAAAAAGAGAAAAACTGTTTTTT. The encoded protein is CASSGDTKREKLFF.

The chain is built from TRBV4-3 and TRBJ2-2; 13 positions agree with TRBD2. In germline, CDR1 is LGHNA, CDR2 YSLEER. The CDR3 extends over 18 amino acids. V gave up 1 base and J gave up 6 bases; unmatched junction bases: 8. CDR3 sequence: CASSQGAETSGGAGELFF. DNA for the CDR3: TGCGCCAGCAGCCAAGGGGCGGAAACTAGCGGGGGGGCCGGGGAGCTGTTTTTT.

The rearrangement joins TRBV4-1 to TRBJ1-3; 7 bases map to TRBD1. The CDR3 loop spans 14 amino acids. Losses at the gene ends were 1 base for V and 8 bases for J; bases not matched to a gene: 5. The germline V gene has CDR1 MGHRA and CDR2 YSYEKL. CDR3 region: CASSQGQGTDTIYF. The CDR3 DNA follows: TGCGCCAGCAGCCAAGGACAGGGAACAGACACCATATATTTT.

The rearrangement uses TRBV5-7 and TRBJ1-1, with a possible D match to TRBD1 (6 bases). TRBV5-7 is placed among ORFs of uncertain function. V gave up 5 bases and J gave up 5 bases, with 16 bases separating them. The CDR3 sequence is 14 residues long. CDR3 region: CASRRRARGTEAFF. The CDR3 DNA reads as TGTGCCAGCAGACGGCGGGCGAGGGGGACTGAAGCTTTCTTT.

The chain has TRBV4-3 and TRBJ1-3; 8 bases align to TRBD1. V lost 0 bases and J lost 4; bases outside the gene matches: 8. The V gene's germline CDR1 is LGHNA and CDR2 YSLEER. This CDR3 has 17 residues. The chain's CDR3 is CASSQDRQGWSGNTIYF. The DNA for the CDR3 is TGCGCCAGCAGCCAAGACCGACAGGGGTGGTCCGGAAACACCATATATTTT.

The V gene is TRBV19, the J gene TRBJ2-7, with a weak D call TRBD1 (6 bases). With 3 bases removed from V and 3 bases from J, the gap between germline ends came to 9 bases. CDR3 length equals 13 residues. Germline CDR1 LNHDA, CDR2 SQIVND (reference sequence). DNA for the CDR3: TGTGCCAGTAGTATTAAACAGGGCTACGAGCAGTACTTC. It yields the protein CASSIKQGYEQYF.

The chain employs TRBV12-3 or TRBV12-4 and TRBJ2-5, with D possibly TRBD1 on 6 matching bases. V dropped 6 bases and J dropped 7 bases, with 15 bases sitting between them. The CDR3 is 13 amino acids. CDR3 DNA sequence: TGTGCCAGCAGGCAGGGGACCTTTGGGACCCAGTACTTC. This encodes CASRQGTFGTQYF.

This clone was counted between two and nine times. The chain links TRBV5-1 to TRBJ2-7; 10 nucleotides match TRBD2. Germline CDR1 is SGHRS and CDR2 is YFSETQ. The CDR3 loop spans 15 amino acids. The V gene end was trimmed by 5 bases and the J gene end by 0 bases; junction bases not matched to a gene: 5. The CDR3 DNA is TGCGCCAGCAGTTTAGCGGGAGGTAGCTCCTACGAGCAGTACTTC. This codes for CASSLAGGSSYEQYF.

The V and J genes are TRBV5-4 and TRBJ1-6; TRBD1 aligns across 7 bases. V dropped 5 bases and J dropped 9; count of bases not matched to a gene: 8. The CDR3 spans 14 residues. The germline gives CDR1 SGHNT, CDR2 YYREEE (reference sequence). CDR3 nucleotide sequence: TGTGCCAGCAGGGGCGGGACAGAGGTTTCACCCCTCCACTTT. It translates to CASRGGTEVSPLHF.

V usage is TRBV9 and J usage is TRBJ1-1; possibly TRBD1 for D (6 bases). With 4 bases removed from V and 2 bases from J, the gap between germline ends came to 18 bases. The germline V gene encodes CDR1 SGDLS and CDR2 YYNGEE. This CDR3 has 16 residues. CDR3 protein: CASSPRGGALNTEAFF. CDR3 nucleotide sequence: TGTGCCAGCAGCCCCCGGGGGGGGGCCCTAAACACTGAAGCTTTCTTT.

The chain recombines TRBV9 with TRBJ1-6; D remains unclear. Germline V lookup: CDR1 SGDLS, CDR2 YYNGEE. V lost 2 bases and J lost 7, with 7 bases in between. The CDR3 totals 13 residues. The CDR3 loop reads CASSVELNSPLHF. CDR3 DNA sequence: TGTGCCAGCAGCGTGGAATTAAATTCACCCCTCCACTTT.

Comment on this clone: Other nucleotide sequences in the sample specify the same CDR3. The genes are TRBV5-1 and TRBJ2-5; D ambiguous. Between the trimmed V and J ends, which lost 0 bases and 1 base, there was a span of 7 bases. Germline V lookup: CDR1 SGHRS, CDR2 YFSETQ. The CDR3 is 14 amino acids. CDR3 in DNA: TGCGCCAGCAGCTTGGGTGCAGTCCAAGAGACCCAGTACTTC. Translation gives CASSLGAVQETQYF.

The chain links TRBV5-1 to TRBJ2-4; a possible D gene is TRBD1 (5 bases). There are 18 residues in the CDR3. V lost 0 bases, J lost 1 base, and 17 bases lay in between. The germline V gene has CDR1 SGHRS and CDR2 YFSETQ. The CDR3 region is CASSLDTKGPGAKNIQYF. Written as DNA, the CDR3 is TGCGCCAGCAGCTTGGATACGAAGGGGCCTGGGGCCAAAAACATTCAGTACTTC.